Listed here is a single T cell receptor (beta chain). Its antigen is unknown. This specimen belongs to a study of blood T cells in healthy people across ages. Study-wide findings and caveats: Samples with more naive T cells showed higher observed beta diversity. The CMV status of each donor remained undetermined, and this could have confounded shifts in expanded clonotypes.

Donors gave around 9.8 milliliters of peripheral blood apiece. A second roughly 6 to 12 cycle PCR used barcoded and J-beta primers. TCRdb redid the calling of the 5' RACE reads with MiXCR, one entry per CDR3 protein. The sample carries nearly 1 million distinct CDR3 sequences, around 54% recorded once. V was clipped by 1 base and J by 5 bases, with 11 bases between them. The germline CDR1 and CDR2 sequences are MGHRA and YSYEKL. This CDR3 has 14 amino acids. The sequence came from a woman aged 60 to 75 in good health. Source material: blood. The J gene is TRBJ1-1, the V gene TRBV4-1, with a possible D match to TRBD1 (5 bases). The CDR3, as DNA: TGCGCCAGCAGCCAAGGAGTAGGGGTTACTGAAGCTTTCTTT. Amino acid sequence: CASSQGVGVTEAFF.